These T cell receptor beta chains were read from a single sample in a study of blood T cell repertoires in COVID-19. Clones were sequenced by immunoSEQ multiplex PCR, and TCRdb holds only the in-frame ones, with some missing. The sample gives about 75,000 clones, approximately 79% of which show up once; about 2.5% is in the top ten. The specimen sequenced was peripheral blood. These receptors were taken from a human donor with acute or convalescent COVID-19. The donor label of this sample is uncertain. Both conserved end residues are part of each CDR3. The order of the fields is J gene, clone size, V gene, D gene, CDR3 protein, CDR3 DNA. A D gene is named only where the DNA matches it firmly. Clone size is not always given. Where it is, it says once, few, many or a class for expanded clones.

j_call: TRBJ2-7; clone_size: .; v_call: TRBV11-2; d_call: TRBD2; cdr3_aa: CASSRTSGRSSGVYEQYF; cdr3_nt: TGTGCCAGCAGCCGGACTAGCGGGAGAAGCTCAGGGGTCTACGAGCAGTACTTC
j_call: TRBJ1-1; clone_size: .; v_call: TRBV7-9; d_call: TRBD1; cdr3_aa: CASSSDRGRTFF; cdr3_nt: TGTGCCAGCAGCTCTGACAGGGGGAGAACTTTCTTT
j_call: TRBJ2-1; clone_size: .; v_call: TRBV6-2/TRBV6-3; d_call: TRBD2; cdr3_aa: CASSALAARGNEQFF; cdr3_nt: TGTGCCAGCAGTGCGCTAGCGGCAAGGGGCAATGAGCAGTTCTTC
j_call: TRBJ1-4; clone_size: few; v_call: TRBV28; d_call: .; cdr3_aa: CASSSGARDEKLFF; cdr3_nt: TGTGCCAGCAGTTCAGGGGCGCGGGATGAAAAACTGTTTTTT
j_call: TRBJ2-3; clone_size: once; v_call: TRBV28; d_call: .; cdr3_aa: CASSGGAADTQYF; cdr3_nt: TGTGCCAGCAGTGGGGGGGCCGCAGATACGCAGTATTTT
j_call: TRBJ2-5; clone_size: once; v_call: TRBV5-4; d_call: TRBD1; cdr3_aa: CASSSGTEYLKTQYF; cdr3_nt: TGTGCCAGCAGCTCCGGGACAGAGTATTTGAAGACCCAGTACTTC
j_call: TRBJ2-1; clone_size: .; v_call: TRBV7-8; d_call: TRBD2; cdr3_aa: CASSGTRDNEQFF; cdr3_nt: TGTGCCAGCAGCGGGACTAGAGACAATGAGCAGTTCTTC
j_call: TRBJ1-1; clone_size: .; v_call: TRBV6-5; d_call: .; cdr3_aa: CASSSQGRNTEAFF; cdr3_nt: TGTGCCAGCAGTTCACAGGGTCGGAACACTGAAGCTTTCTTT
j_call: TRBJ1-2; clone_size: .; v_call: TRBV27; d_call: .; cdr3_aa: CASSFGSYPYGYTF; cdr3_nt: TGTGCCAGCAGTTTTGGGAGCTACCCCTATGGCTACACCTTC
j_call: TRBJ2-5; clone_size: .; v_call: TRBV7-2; d_call: TRBD2; cdr3_aa: CASSFSGGARETQYF; cdr3_nt: TGTGCCAGCAGCTTTAGCGGGGGGGCTCGGGAGACCCAGTACTTC
j_call: TRBJ1-5; clone_size: .; v_call: TRBV19; d_call: .; cdr3_aa: CASRLLPGQDQHF; cdr3_nt: TGTGCCAGTAGGCTCCTCCCGGGACAAGACCAGCATTTT
j_call: TRBJ2-1; clone_size: .; v_call: TRBV20-1; d_call: .; cdr3_aa: CSASRQHNEQFF; cdr3_nt: TGCAGTGCTAGTCGACAGCACAATGAGCAGTTCTTC
j_call: TRBJ2-7; clone_size: .; v_call: TRBV7-2; d_call: TRBD2; cdr3_aa: CASSHNRRLAGGTYEQYF; cdr3_nt: TGTGCCAGCAGTCATAACCGGCGACTAGCGGGGGGGACCTACGAGCAGTACTTC
j_call: TRBJ2-3; clone_size: .; v_call: TRBV7-3; d_call: .; cdr3_aa: CASSFSGDTQYF; cdr3_nt: TGTGCCAGCAGTTTTAGCGGAGATACGCAGTATTTT
j_call: TRBJ2-1; clone_size: few; v_call: TRBV19; d_call: TRBD2; cdr3_aa: CATGVLAGPNEQFF; cdr3_nt: TGTGCCACAGGGGTGCTAGCGGGCCCAAATGAGCAGTTCTTC
j_call: TRBJ2-1; clone_size: .; v_call: TRBV11-2; d_call: TRBD2; cdr3_aa: CASSIPGLARSSYNEQFF; cdr3_nt: TGTGCCAGCAGCATCCCGGGACTAGCGCGAAGCTCCTACAATGAGCAGTTCTTC
j_call: TRBJ1-4; clone_size: .; v_call: TRBV19; d_call: .; cdr3_aa: CASRHSGWNEKLFF; cdr3_nt: TGTGCCAGTAGGCATTCAGGTTGGAATGAAAAACTGTTTTTT
j_call: TRBJ2-1; clone_size: .; v_call: TRBV7-6; d_call: TRBD2; cdr3_aa: CASSNRLAGGLSLNEQFF; cdr3_nt: TGTGCCAGCAGCAACCGACTAGCGGGAGGTCTCTCGCTCAATGAGCAGTTCTTC
j_call: TRBJ1-1; clone_size: .; v_call: TRBV18; d_call: TRBD1; cdr3_aa: CASSAHAQGANTEAFF; cdr3_nt: TGTGCCAGCTCAGCACACGCTCAGGGGGCGAACACTGAAGCTTTCTTT
j_call: TRBJ2-5; clone_size: .; v_call: TRBV2; d_call: .; cdr3_aa: CASSGRGRIQETQYF; cdr3_nt: TGTGCCAGCAGTGGTCGGGGGAGGATCCAAGAGACCCAGTACTTC
j_call: TRBJ2-7; clone_size: .; v_call: TRBV6-5; d_call: .; cdr3_aa: CAYEITGIYEQYF; cdr3_nt: TGTGCCTACGAAATCACAGGGATCTACGAGCAGTACTTC
j_call: TRBJ1-3; clone_size: .; v_call: TRBV28; d_call: TRBD1; cdr3_aa: CASSFWDRRVPTLSGNTIYF; cdr3_nt: TGTGCCAGCAGTTTCTGGGACAGGAGGGTCCCCACTCTCTCTGGAAACACCATATATTTT
j_call: TRBJ2-2; clone_size: once; v_call: TRBV24-1; d_call: TRBD1; cdr3_aa: CATRRGQPTSNYTGELFF; cdr3_nt: TGTGCCACCAGGAGGGGACAGCCGACATCAAACTACACCGGGGAGCTGTTTTTT
j_call: TRBJ1-5; clone_size: once; v_call: TRBV10-3; d_call: .; cdr3_aa: CAISEAPGSNQPQHF; cdr3_nt: TGTGCCATCAGTGAGGCCCCCGGTAGCAATCAGCCCCAGCATTTT
j_call: TRBJ1-2; clone_size: .; v_call: TRBV3-1/TRBV3-2; d_call: TRBD1; cdr3_aa: CASSQSSRGDYGYTF; cdr3_nt: TGTGCCAGCAGCCAGTCTAGCAGGGGGGACTATGGCTACACCTTC
j_call: TRBJ1-5; clone_size: once; v_call: TRBV19; d_call: TRBD1; cdr3_aa: CASTRQGISNQPQHF; cdr3_nt: TGTGCCAGTACTCGACAGGGGATTAGCAATCAGCCCCAGCATTTT
j_call: TRBJ1-5; clone_size: .; v_call: TRBV6-6; d_call: .; cdr3_aa: CASTRTGGGQPQHF; cdr3_nt: TGTGCCAGCACTAGGACGGGGGGAGGTCAGCCCCAGCATTTT
j_call: TRBJ1-2; clone_size: .; v_call: TRBV12-3/TRBV12-4; d_call: .; cdr3_aa: CASSLGGPHTF; cdr3_nt: TGTGCCAGCAGTTTAGGAGGGCCGCACACCTTC
j_call: TRBJ1-3; clone_size: .; v_call: TRBV4-3; d_call: .; cdr3_aa: CASSQDFGRSSGNTIYF; cdr3_nt: TGCGCCAGCAGCCAAGATTTCGGGAGGAGCTCTGGAAACACCATATATTTT
j_call: TRBJ1-4; clone_size: .; v_call: TRBV23-1; d_call: .; cdr3_aa: CASSQSPSWAGTNEKLFF; cdr3_nt: TGCGCCAGCAGTCAATCGCCCTCCTGGGCCGGTACTAATGAAAAACTGTTTTTT
j_call: TRBJ1-4; clone_size: .; v_call: TRBV6-5; d_call: TRBD1; cdr3_aa: CASSSGTGVGKLFF; cdr3_nt: TGTGCCAGCTCTTCCGGGACAGGGGTAGGAAAACTGTTTTTT
j_call: TRBJ1-2; clone_size: .; v_call: TRBV12-1; d_call: .; cdr3_aa: CASSFGGGAYGYTF; cdr3_nt: .
j_call: TRBJ2-5; clone_size: .; v_call: TRBV30; d_call: TRBD1; cdr3_aa: CAWSVDRGPGGTQYF; cdr3_nt: TGTGCCTGGAGTGTAGACAGGGGCCCCGGGGGGACCCAGTACTTC
j_call: TRBJ2-5; clone_size: few; v_call: TRBV4-3; d_call: TRBD2; cdr3_aa: CASSQGSGLEETQYF; cdr3_nt: TGCGCCAGCAGCCAAGGCTCCGGACTAGAGGAGACCCAGTACTTC
j_call: TRBJ2-4; clone_size: .; v_call: TRBV6-5; d_call: .; cdr3_aa: CASSADSANIQYF; cdr3_nt: TGTGCCAGCTCTGCGGACAGTGCAAACATTCAGTACTTC
j_call: TRBJ2-2; clone_size: .; v_call: TRBV7-8; d_call: .; cdr3_aa: CASSRRDTYTGELFF; cdr3_nt: TGTGCCAGCAGCCGACGGGACACGTATACCGGGGAGCTGTTTTTT
j_call: TRBJ2-5; clone_size: .; v_call: TRBV3-1/TRBV3-2; d_call: .; cdr3_aa: CASSPQGLETQYF; cdr3_nt: TGTGCCAGCAGCCCCCAAGGACTGGAGACCCAGTACTTC
j_call: TRBJ2-1; clone_size: .; v_call: TRBV19; d_call: TRBD2; cdr3_aa: CASSIHTSVNEQFF; cdr3_nt: TGTGCCAGTAGTATTCATACTAGCGTCAATGAGCAGTTCTTC
j_call: TRBJ2-3; clone_size: .; v_call: TRBV18; d_call: TRBD2; cdr3_aa: CASSPLTSGRAGTQYF; cdr3_nt: TGTGCCAGCTCACCCCTGACTAGCGGGAGGGCCGGTACGCAGTATTTT
j_call: TRBJ2-5; clone_size: .; v_call: TRBV28; d_call: .; cdr3_aa: CASSFLTGETQYF; cdr3_nt: TGTGCCAGCAGTTTTCTTACGGGGGAGACCCAGTACTTC
j_call: TRBJ2-3; clone_size: .; v_call: TRBV5-1; d_call: .; cdr3_aa: CASSLRLAPSTDTQYF; cdr3_nt: TGCGCCAGCAGCTTGAGGCTAGCGCCGAGCACAGATACGCAGTATTTT
j_call: TRBJ1-5; clone_size: many; v_call: TRBV7-9; d_call: TRBD1; cdr3_aa: CASSSTGGGNQPQHF; cdr3_nt: TGTGCCAGCAGCTCGACAGGGGGCGGCAATCAGCCCCAGCATTTT
j_call: TRBJ1-6; clone_size: .; v_call: TRBV28; d_call: TRBD1; cdr3_aa: CASREGTAYSPLHF; cdr3_nt: TGTGCCAGCAGGGAAGGGACAGCCTATTCACCCCTCCACTTT
j_call: TRBJ2-3; clone_size: .; v_call: TRBV27; d_call: TRBD1; cdr3_aa: CASSPRQGSTDTQYF; cdr3_nt: TGTGCCAGCAGTCCAAGACAGGGAAGCACAGATACGCAGTATTTT
j_call: TRBJ1-6; clone_size: .; v_call: TRBV12-3/TRBV12-4; d_call: .; cdr3_aa: CASSLGGGVTLHF; cdr3_nt: TGTGCCAGCAGTTTGGGAGGTGGTGTAACCCTCCACTTT
j_call: TRBJ2-1; clone_size: .; v_call: TRBV2; d_call: TRBD2; cdr3_aa: CATKYTAGGIHNEQFF; cdr3_nt: TGTGCCACCAAATACACGGCGGGGGGGATCCACAATGAGCAGTTCTTC
j_call: TRBJ2-1; clone_size: .; v_call: TRBV10-1; d_call: TRBD1; cdr3_aa: CASSEPGQGHNEQFF; cdr3_nt: TGCGCCAGCAGTGAACCGGGACAGGGACACAATGAGCAGTTCTTC
j_call: TRBJ1-4; clone_size: .; v_call: TRBV5-1; d_call: .; cdr3_aa: CAIDPDSNEKLFF; cdr3_nt: TGCGCCATCGACCCGGACAGCAATGAAAAACTGTTTTTT
j_call: TRBJ2-2; clone_size: .; v_call: TRBV20-1; d_call: TRBD2; cdr3_aa: CSASYASGGVTGELFF; cdr3_nt: TGCAGTGCTAGTTACGCGAGCGGGGGAGTCACCGGGGAGCTGTTTTTT
j_call: TRBJ1-4; clone_size: .; v_call: TRBV7-2; d_call: .; cdr3_aa: CASSLDSATNEKLFF; cdr3_nt: TGTGCCAGCAGCTTAGACAGTGCAACTAATGAAAAACTGTTTTTT
j_call: TRBJ2-1; clone_size: .; v_call: TRBV2; d_call: TRBD2; cdr3_aa: CASSAQLTSGGREQFF; cdr3_nt: TGTGCCAGCAGTGCCCAGCTGACTAGCGGGGGGAGGGAGCAGTTCTTC
j_call: TRBJ2-3; clone_size: few; v_call: TRBV5-5; d_call: TRBD2; cdr3_aa: CASSFLTSGGADTQYF; cdr3_nt: TGTGCCAGCAGCTTCCTGACTAGCGGGGGGGCAGATACGCAGTATTTT
j_call: TRBJ1-5; clone_size: .; v_call: TRBV5-6; d_call: .; cdr3_aa: CASSAFQGWSTQHF; cdr3_nt: TGTGCCAGCAGCGCATTCCAGGGTTGGTCAACCCAGCATTTT
j_call: TRBJ1-1; clone_size: .; v_call: TRBV5-1; d_call: TRBD1; cdr3_aa: CASSAQTGTTEAFF; cdr3_nt: TGCGCCAGCAGCGCCCAGACAGGGACCACTGAAGCTTTCTTT